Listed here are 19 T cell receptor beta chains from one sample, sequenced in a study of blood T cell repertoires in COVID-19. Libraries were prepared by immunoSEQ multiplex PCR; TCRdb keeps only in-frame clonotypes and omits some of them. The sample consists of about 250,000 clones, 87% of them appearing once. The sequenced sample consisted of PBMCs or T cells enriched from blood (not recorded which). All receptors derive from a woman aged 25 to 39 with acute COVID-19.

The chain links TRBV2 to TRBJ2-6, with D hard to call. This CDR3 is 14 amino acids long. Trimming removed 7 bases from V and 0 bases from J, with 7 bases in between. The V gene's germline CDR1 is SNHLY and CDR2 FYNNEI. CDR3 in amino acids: CASTVLSGANVLTF. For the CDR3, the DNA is TGTGCCAGCACGGTACTCTCTGGGGCCAACGTCCTGACTTTC.

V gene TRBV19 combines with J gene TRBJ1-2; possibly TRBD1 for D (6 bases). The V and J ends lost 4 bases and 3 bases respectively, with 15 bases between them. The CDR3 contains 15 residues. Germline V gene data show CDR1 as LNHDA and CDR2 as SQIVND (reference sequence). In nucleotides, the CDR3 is TGTGCCAGTAGTACCTCGACAGGCGATTACTATGGCTACACCTTC. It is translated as CASSTSTGDYYGYTF.

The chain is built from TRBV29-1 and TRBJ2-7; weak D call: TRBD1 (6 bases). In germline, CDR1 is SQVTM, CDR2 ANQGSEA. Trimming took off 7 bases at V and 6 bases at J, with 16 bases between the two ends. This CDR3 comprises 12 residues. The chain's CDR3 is CSATAPRGEQYF. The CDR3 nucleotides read TGCAGCGCCACCGCCCCCAGGGGCGAGCAGTACTTC.

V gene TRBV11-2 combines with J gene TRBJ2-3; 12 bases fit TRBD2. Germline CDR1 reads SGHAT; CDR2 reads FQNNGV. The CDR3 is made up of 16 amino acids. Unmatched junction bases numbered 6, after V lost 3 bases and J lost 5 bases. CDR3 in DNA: TGTGCCAGCAGCTTGCGGACTAGCGGGGTTCGAGATACGCAGTATTTT. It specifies CASSLRTSGVRDTQYF.

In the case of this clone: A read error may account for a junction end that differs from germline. CDR3 nucleotide sequence: TGTGCCAGCACTTTGCGCGCAGGGGAACGCCACCACTTT. Translation gives CASTLRAGERHHF. The V and J genes are TRBV28 and TRBJ1-1, with D possibly being TRBD1 (6 bases). The CDR3 has 13 residues. Germline CDR1 and CDR2: MDHEN and SYDVKM.

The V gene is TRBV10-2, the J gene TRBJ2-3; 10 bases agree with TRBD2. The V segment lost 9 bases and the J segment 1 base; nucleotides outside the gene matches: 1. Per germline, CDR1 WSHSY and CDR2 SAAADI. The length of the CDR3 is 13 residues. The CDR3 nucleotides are TGCGCCAGTACTAGCGGGGGCACAGATACGCAGTATTTT. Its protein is CASTSGGTDTQYF.

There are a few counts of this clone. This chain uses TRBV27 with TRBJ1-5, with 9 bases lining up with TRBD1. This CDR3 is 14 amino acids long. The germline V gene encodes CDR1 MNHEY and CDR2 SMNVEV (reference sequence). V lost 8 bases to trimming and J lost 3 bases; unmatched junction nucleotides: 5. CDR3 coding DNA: TGTGCCAGCGCGGGACAGGGACACAATCAGCCCCAGCATTTT. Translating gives CASAGQGHNQPQHF.

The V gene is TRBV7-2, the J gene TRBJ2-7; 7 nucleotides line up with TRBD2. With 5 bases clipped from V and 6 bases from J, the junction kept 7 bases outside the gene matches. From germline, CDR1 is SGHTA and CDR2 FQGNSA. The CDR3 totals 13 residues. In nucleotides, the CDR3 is TGTGCCAGCAGCGCCCGACTAGCCATCGAGCAGTACTTC. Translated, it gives CASSARLAIEQYF.

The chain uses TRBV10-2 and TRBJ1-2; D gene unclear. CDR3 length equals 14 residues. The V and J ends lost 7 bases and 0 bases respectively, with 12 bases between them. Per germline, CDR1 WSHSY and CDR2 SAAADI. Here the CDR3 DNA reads TGCGCCAGCATCTCACACGGGGCTAACTATGGCTACACCTTC. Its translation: CASISHGANYGYTF.

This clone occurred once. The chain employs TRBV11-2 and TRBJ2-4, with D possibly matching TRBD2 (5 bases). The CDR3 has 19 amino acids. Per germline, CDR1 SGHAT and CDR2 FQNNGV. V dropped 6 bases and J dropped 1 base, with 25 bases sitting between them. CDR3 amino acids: CASSKGWEPGSFAKNIQYF. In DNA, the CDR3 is TGTGCCAGCAGTAAAGGGTGGGAGCCCGGCAGTTTTGCCAAAAACATTCAGTACTTC.

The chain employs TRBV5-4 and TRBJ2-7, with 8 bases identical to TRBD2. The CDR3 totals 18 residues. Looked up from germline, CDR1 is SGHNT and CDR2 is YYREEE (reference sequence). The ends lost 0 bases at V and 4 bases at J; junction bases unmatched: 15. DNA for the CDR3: TGTGCCAGCAGCTTGGCCCTTTCTGCGGGGGGCCAGATGTACGAGCAGTACTTC. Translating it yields CASSLALSAGGQMYEQYF.

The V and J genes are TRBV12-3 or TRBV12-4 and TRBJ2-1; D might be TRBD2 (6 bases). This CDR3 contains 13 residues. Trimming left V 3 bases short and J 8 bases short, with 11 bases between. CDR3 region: CASSLEGFDEQFF. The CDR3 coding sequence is TGTGCCAGCAGTTTGGAGGGGTTCGATGAGCAGTTCTTC.

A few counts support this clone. CDR3 nucleotides: TGTGCCAGCAGTTTTTCGGCAGGCTATGGCTACACCTTC. This encodes CASSFSAGYGYTF. The rearrangement joins TRBV12-3 or TRBV12-4 to TRBJ1-2; D call uncertain. CDR3 length equals 13 residues. V was shortened by 3 bases and J by 4 bases, with 9 bases between the two germline ends.

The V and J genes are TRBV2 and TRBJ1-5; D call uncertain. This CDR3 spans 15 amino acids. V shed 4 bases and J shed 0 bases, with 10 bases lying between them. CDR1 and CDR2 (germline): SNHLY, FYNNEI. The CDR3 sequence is CASSAGSYSNQPQHF. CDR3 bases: TGTGCCAGCAGTGCCGGGTCCTATAGCAATCAGCCCCAGCATTTT.

CDR3 in amino acids: CASSGDGGRSGNTIYF. CDR3 nucleotide sequence: TGTGCCAGCAGTGGCGACGGGGGGCGGTCTGGAAACACCATATATTTT. The chain links TRBV6-1 to TRBJ1-3; tentative D call: TRBD1 (6 bases). The CDR3 covers 16 residues. The V end lost 4 bases, the J end lost 1 base, and 14 bases lay between the germline ends. CDR1 and CDR2 from the germline V gene are MNHNS and SASEGT.

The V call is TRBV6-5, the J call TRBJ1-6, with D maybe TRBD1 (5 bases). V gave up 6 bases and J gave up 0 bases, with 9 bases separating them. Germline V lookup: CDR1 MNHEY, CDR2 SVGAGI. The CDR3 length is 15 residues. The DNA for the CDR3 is TGTGCCAGCAGACAGGCAACCTCCTATAATTCACCCCTCCACTTT. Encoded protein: CASRQATSYNSPLHF.

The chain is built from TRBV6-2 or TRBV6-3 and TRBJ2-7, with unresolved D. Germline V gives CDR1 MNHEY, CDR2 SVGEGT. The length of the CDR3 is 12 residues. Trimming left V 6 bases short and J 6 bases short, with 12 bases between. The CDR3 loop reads CASSMIAAEQYF. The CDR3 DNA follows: TGTGCCAGCAGCATGATAGCCGCCGAGCAGTACTTC.

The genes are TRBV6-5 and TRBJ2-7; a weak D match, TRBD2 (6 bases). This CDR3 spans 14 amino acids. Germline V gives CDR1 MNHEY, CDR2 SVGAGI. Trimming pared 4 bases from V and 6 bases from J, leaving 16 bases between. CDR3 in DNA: TGTGCCAGCAGTTTGGCAGGGAGGTACGTCGAGCAGTACTTC. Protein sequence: CASSLAGRYVEQYF.

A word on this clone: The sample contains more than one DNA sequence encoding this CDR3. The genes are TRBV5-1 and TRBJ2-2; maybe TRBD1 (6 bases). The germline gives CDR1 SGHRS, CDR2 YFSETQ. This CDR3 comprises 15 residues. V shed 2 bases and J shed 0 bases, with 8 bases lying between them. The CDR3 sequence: CASSFQGTNTGELFF. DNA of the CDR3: TGCGCCAGCAGCTTTCAGGGGACGAACACCGGGGAGCTGTTTTTT. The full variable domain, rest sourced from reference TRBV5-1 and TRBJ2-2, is KAGVTQTPRYLIKTRGQQVTLSCSPISGHRSVSWYQQTPGQGLQFLFEYFSETQRNKGNFPGRFSGRQFSNSRSEMNVSTLELGDSALYLCASSFQGTNTGELFFGEGSRLTVL.